These T cell receptor beta chains were read from a single sample in a study of early T cells in non-severe SARS-CoV-2 infection. One entry per CDR3 protein results from TCRdb running MiXCR on the 5' RACE reads. The sample lists roughly 80,000 distinct CDR3 sequences; around 15% were seen once. Sequences were obtained from whole blood. Every receptor here comes from an adult who was a healthcare worker with PCR-confirmed SARS-CoV-2 infection or an uninfected control (not recorded which). The CDR3 runs from the conserved cysteine through the conserved F or W. Each record gives: clone size, V gene, J gene, D gene, CDR3 protein, CDR3 DNA. A D gene is named only where the DNA matches it firmly. Not every row has a clone size; where given, it reads once, few, many or a size class.

abundance: many
v_gene: TRBV29-1
j_gene: TRBJ2-7
d_gene: NA
CDR3aa: CSVEARDGTYEQYF
CDR3nt: TGCAGCGTTGAAGCCCGGGACGGAACCTACGAGCAGTACTTC

abundance: few
v_gene: TRBV29-1
j_gene: TRBJ2-1
d_gene: TRBD2
CDR3aa: CSVLAGAVYNEQFF
CDR3nt: TGCAGCGTGCTAGCGGGAGCGGTCTACAATGAGCAGTTCTTC

abundance: NA
v_gene: TRBV11-2
j_gene: TRBJ1-1
d_gene: NA
CDR3aa: CASRVGPNTEAFF
CDR3nt: TGTGCCAGCAGGGTGGGACCCAACACTGAAGCTTTCTTT

abundance: few
v_gene: TRBV9
j_gene: TRBJ2-7
d_gene: TRBD1
CDR3aa: CASSPLLTGGSEQYF
CDR3nt: TGTGCCAGCAGCCCCCTACTCACAGGGGGCTCCGAGCAGTACTTC

abundance: NA
v_gene: TRBV7-2
j_gene: TRBJ2-3
d_gene: NA
CDR3aa: CASSYDIGDTQYF
CDR3nt: TGTGCCAGCAGCTATGACATCGGTGATACGCAGTATTTT

abundance: few
v_gene: TRBV7-2
j_gene: TRBJ1-2
d_gene: NA
CDR3aa: CASSIDRPLNYGYTF
CDR3nt: TGTGCCAGCAGCATCGACAGGCCCCTTAACTATGGCTACACCTTC

abundance: many
v_gene: TRBV7-6
j_gene: TRBJ2-7
d_gene: NA
CDR3aa: CASSLTQAGSYEQYF
CDR3nt: TGTGCCAGCAGCTTAACTCAGGCAGGGTCGTACGAGCAGTACTTC

abundance: many
v_gene: TRBV24-1
j_gene: TRBJ2-7
d_gene: NA
CDR3aa: CATSDLLTSEQYF
CDR3nt: TGTGCCACCAGTGATTTGCTTACGAGCGAGCAGTACTTC

abundance: NA
v_gene: TRBV9
j_gene: TRBJ1-1
d_gene: TRBD1
CDR3aa: CASSVGVGTGTSTEAFF
CDR3nt: TGTGCCAGCAGCGTAGGAGTTGGGACAGGGACGAGCACTGAAGCTTTCTTT

abundance: few
v_gene: TRBV6-5
j_gene: TRBJ1-1
d_gene: NA
CDR3aa: CASSYAGFPEAFF
CDR3nt: TGTGCCAGCAGTTACGCAGGGTTCCCTGAAGCTTTCTTT

abundance: many
v_gene: TRBV25-1
j_gene: TRBJ1-2
d_gene: NA
CDR3aa: CASSELGGDGYTF
CDR3nt: TGTGCCAGCAGTGAACTGGGGGGGGATGGCTACACCTTC

abundance: many
v_gene: TRBV18
j_gene: TRBJ2-3
d_gene: TRBD2
CDR3aa: CASSRTTSVSTDTQYF
CDR3nt: TGTGCCAGCTCACGCACGACTAGCGTTAGCACAGATACGCAGTATTTT

abundance: few
v_gene: TRBV10-2
j_gene: TRBJ2-7
d_gene: NA
CDR3aa: CASSEVGLAFF
CDR3nt: TGCGCCAGCAGTGAGGTGGGACTGGCCTTCTTC

abundance: many
v_gene: TRBV4-1
j_gene: TRBJ1-5
d_gene: NA
CDR3aa: CASSQAGFQPQHF
CDR3nt: TGCGCCAGCAGCCAAGCTGGGTTCCAGCCCCAGCATTTT

abundance: NA
v_gene: TRBV20-1
j_gene: TRBJ1-1
d_gene: TRBD1
CDR3aa: CSAMDRGRFTEAFF
CDR3nt: TGCAGTGCAATGGACAGGGGGCGCTTTACTGAAGCTTTCTTT

abundance: NA
v_gene: TRBV20-1
j_gene: TRBJ2-1
d_gene: NA
CDR3aa: CSARSPIRPEQFF
CDR3nt: TGCAGTGCTAGATCCCCGATCCGCCCCGAGCAGTTCTTC

abundance: NA
v_gene: TRBV10-3
j_gene: TRBJ2-7
d_gene: NA
CDR3aa: CAIGGGNSYEQYF
CDR3nt: TGTGCCATCGGAGGCGGCAACTCCTACGAGCAGTACTTC